The rows below give T cell receptor beta chains drawn from one sample of a study of shared T cell receptors in the human thymus. Sequenced by immunoSEQ multiplex PCR; TCRdb stores in-frame clones only, minus some. The table lists a few hundred thousand clones, 85% to 95% of them singletons. Sequenced material: thymocytes. The receptors were gathered from a human donor. The CDR3 runs from the conserved cysteine through the conserved F or W. Only part of the rows carry a size: once, few, many, or a class if the clone is expanded.

J: TRBJ2-7; size: -; V: TRBV28; length: 15; CDR3: CASSLPGQGVYEQYF
J: TRBJ2-1; size: -; V: TRBV9; length: 12; CDR3: CASSTTNNEQFF
J: TRBJ2-3; size: -; V: TRBV6-1; length: 14; CDR3: CASSRLMQADTQYF
J: TRBJ1-4; size: -; V: TRBV28; length: 12; CDR3: CASSADTEKLFF
J: TRBJ2-1; size: -; V: TRBV6-1; length: 16; CDR3: CASSEMAGGRRGEQFF
J: TRBJ2-1; size: -; V: TRBV5-4; length: 19; CDR3: CASSLGSSGRAKGGDEQFF
J: TRBJ2-7; size: -; V: TRBV11-2; length: 11; CDR3: CASSRPYEQYF
J: TRBJ1-4; size: -; V: TRBV19; length: 19; CDR3: CASSTTRGQGNTPNEKLFF
J: TRBJ1-2; size: -; V: TRBV11-2; length: 15; CDR3: CASSLGPGGNYGYTF
J: TRBJ2-7; size: -; V: TRBV11-2; length: 19; CDR3: CASSLTKIGPSRYSYEQYF
J: TRBJ2-1; size: -; V: TRBV18; length: 16; CDR3: CASSPPGTGAYNEQFF
J: TRBJ2-1; size: -; V: TRBV11-3; length: 14; CDR3: CASSREEGVDEQFF
J: TRBJ2-3; size: -; V: TRBV7-9; length: 17; CDR3: CASSPMRTSGATDTQYF
J: TRBJ1-1; size: -; V: TRBV27; length: 15; CDR3: CASSPHRELNSEAFF
J: TRBJ1-1; size: -; V: TRBV5-1; length: 14; CDR3: CASSLAPPDTEAFF
J: TRBJ2-5; size: -; V: TRBV19; length: 11; CDR3: CATLIGETQYF
J: TRBJ1-3; size: -; V: TRBV7-9; length: 16; CDR3: CASSLVRQGQGNTIYF
J: TRBJ2-1; size: -; V: TRBV6-5; length: 13; CDR3: CASSRDYRASEFF
J: TRBJ2-1; size: -; V: TRBV27; length: 15; CDR3: CASSLPPGQYNEQFF
J: TRBJ2-7; size: -; V: TRBV4-1; length: 14; CDR3: CASSQGAGVYEQYF
J: TRBJ1-4; size: -; V: TRBV25-1; length: 16; CDR3: CASSESRGLVGEKLFF
J: TRBJ2-1; size: -; V: TRBV6-1; length: 15; CDR3: CASSATSGIPGEQFF
J: TRBJ2-3; size: -; V: TRBV9; length: 15; CDR3: CASRGGISQSDTQYF
J: TRBJ2-7; size: -; V: TRBV5-8; length: 12; CDR3: CASSRRGGEQYF
J: TRBJ2-7; size: once; V: TRBV28; length: 19; CDR3: CASSLGTGRQSREGYEQYF
J: TRBJ2-5; size: -; V: TRBV14; length: 20; CDR3: CASSQDKPLADGGLQETQYF